The 23 T cell receptor beta chains given below trace back to one sample, sequenced in a study of cytomegalovirus exposure and HLA in healthy donors. The table came from immunoSEQ multiplex PCR; TCRdb's copy has only in-frame clones and leaves some out. Of around 150,000 clones in the sample, approximately 89% were seen once. The sequenced material came from PBMCs. Receptor source: a man between 18 and 35 years old in good health and CMV-seropositive.

The J gene is TRBJ2-3, the V gene TRBV10-3, with 13 bases that match TRBD2. This CDR3 comprises 16 residues. V shed 10 bases, J shed 2 bases, and the junction held 9 bases outside the gene matches. Germline lookup yields CDR1 ENHRY and CDR2 SYGVKD. The CDR3 spells CATTPGLAGFTDTQYF. The CDR3 nucleotides read TGTGCCACCACACCGGGACTAGCGGGATTCACAGATACGCAGTATTTT.

J is TRBJ2-2 and V is TRBV2, with unresolved D. Germline V CDR1 and CDR2: SNHLY, FYNNEI. This CDR3 has 13 residues. V shed 2 bases and J shed 8 bases, with 9 bases lying between them. The CDR3 coding sequence is TGTGCCAGCAGTGAATTATTGAGAGGGGAGCTGTTTTTT. It encodes CASSELLRGELFF.

This chain uses TRBV7-9 with TRBJ2-5; tentative D call: TRBD1 (5 bases). Germline loops: CDR1 SEHNR, CDR2 FQNEAQ (reference sequence). The CDR3 covers 13 residues. The V gene lost 7 bases and the J gene lost 2 bases, with 11 bases spanning the gap. The CDR3 spells CASTAQAQETQYF. DNA for the CDR3: TGTGCCAGCACGGCACAGGCTCAAGAGACCCAGTACTTC. The full variable domain, completed using reference TRBV7-9 and TRBJ2-5, is DTGVSQNPRHKITKRGQNVTFRCDPISEHNRLYWYRQTLGQGPEFLTYFQNEAQLEKSRLLSDRFSAERPKGSFSTLEIQRTEQGDSAMYLCASTAQAQETQYFGPGTRLLVL.

The chain uses TRBV2 and TRBJ2-3, with TRBD2 identical over 10 bases. The germline gives CDR1 SNHLY, CDR2 FYNNEI. The CDR3 length is 15 residues. The trim removed 10 bases at V and 3 bases at J, leaving 10 bases unmatched. As DNA, the CDR3 is TGTGCCAACAGAATGCGGACTAGCGGAACAGATACGCAGTATTTT. This codes for CANRMRTSGTDTQYF. The variable domain in full, with the rest retrieved from reference TRBV2 and TRBJ2-3, is EPEVTQTPSHQVTQMGQEVILRCVPISNHLYFYWYRQILGQKVEFLVSFYNNEISEKSEIFDDQFSVERPDGSNFTLKIRSTKLEDSAMYFCANRMRTSGTDTQYFGPGTRLTVL.

J is TRBJ2-3 and V is TRBV7-6, with D possibly being TRBD2 (5 bases). The V gene lost 1 base and the J gene lost 3 bases, with 20 bases spanning the gap. The CDR3 is 18 residues long. Per the germline V gene, CDR1 is SGHVS and CDR2 is FNYEAQ. The CDR3: CASSLGVSGPGGTDTQYF. The CDR3 DNA reads TGTGCCAGCAGCTTAGGGGTGAGCGGCCCGGGTGGTACAGATACGCAGTATTTT.

The CDR3 region has the DNA TGTGCCAGCAAGGACCGGGACAGACTTAATCAGCCCCAGCATTTT. This codes for CASKDRDRLNQPQHF. V and J are TRBV28 and TRBJ1-5, with TRBD1 identical over 7 bases. CDR3 size: 15 residues. In germline, CDR1 is MDHEN, CDR2 SYDVKM. V was pared by 7 bases and J by 4 bases, with 10 bases of the junction left unmatched.

The chain recombines TRBV9 with TRBJ2-1; unclear D gene. The V end was cut by 0 bases, the J end by 9 bases, with 10 bases between. Germline values: CDR1 SGDLS, CDR2 YYNGEE. The CDR3 spans 13 residues. The CDR3 sequence is CASSVVGGSEQFF. The DNA for the CDR3 is TGTGCCAGCAGCGTAGTTGGCGGAAGTGAGCAGTTCTTC.

The J gene is TRBJ2-5, the V gene TRBV6-1, with D tentatively TRBD2 (5 bases). CDR1 and CDR2 from the germline V gene are MNHNS and SASEGT. This CDR3 is 13 amino acids long. V dropped 2 bases and J dropped 5 bases, with 9 bases sitting between them. The CDR3, as DNA: TGTGCCAGCAGTGAAAGGGAGTGGGAGACCCAGTACTTC. It codes for CASSEREWETQYF.

V is TRBV6-1 and J is TRBJ1-2, with TRBD1 matching over 9 bases. Trimming removed 1 base from V and 8 bases from J; junction bases left unmatched: 5. The germline V gene encodes CDR1 MNHNS and CDR2 SASEGT. This CDR3 region has 14 residues. The chain's CDR3 is CASSEGGQGWGYTF. The CDR3 coding sequence is TGTGCCAGCAGTGAAGGGGGACAGGGTTGGGGCTACACCTTC.

The V gene is TRBV18, the J gene TRBJ2-3, with a possible D match to TRBD1 (5 bases). The V end was cut by 3 bases, the J end by 5 bases, with 18 bases between. CDR1 is KGHSH and CDR2 is LQKENI in the germline V gene. The CDR3 runs 16 residues. CDR3 in amino acids: CASSPVQDLRGDTQYF. For the CDR3, the DNA is TGTGCCAGCTCACCGGTACAGGATTTACGTGGAGATACGCAGTATTTT.

The chain carries TRBV30 and TRBJ2-3, with 15 bases lining up with TRBD2. The CDR3 loop spans 23 amino acids. Germline values: CDR1 GTSNPN, CDR2 SVGIG (reference sequence). J gave up 3 bases and V 2 bases, and 24 bases lay outside the gene matches. In nucleotides, the CDR3 is TGTGCCTGGAGTTCCTCCGACGGACAAGGACTAGCGGGAGGGCGAAAATGGACAGATACGCAGTATTTT. The encoded protein is CAWSSSDGQGLAGGRKWTDTQYF. Full variable domain (outside the CDR3, taken from reference TRBV30 and TRBJ2-3): SQTIHQWPATLVQPVGSPLSLECTVEGTSNPNLYWYRQAAGRGLQLLFYSVGIGQISSEVPQNLSASRPQDRQFILSSKKLLLSDSGFYLCAWSSSDGQGLAGGRKWTDTQYFGPGTRLTVL.

This chain uses TRBV5-1 with TRBJ1-2; 7 positions match TRBD1. This CDR3 is 14 amino acids long. Germline assignment: CDR1 SGHRS and CDR2 YFSETQ. The V and J ends lost 4 bases and 6 bases, in that order; junction bases with no gene match: 9. The CDR3 region has the DNA TGCGCCAGCAGCCCCAGGGACAGAAGAAATGGCTACACCTTC. Its translation is CASSPRDRRNGYTF.

The chain recombines TRBV18 with TRBJ1-1; possibly TRBD1 for D (5 bases). V lost 4 bases and J 2 bases, leaving 8 bases between the germline ends. The CDR3 totals 13 residues. The germline gives CDR1 KGHSH, CDR2 LQKENI. CDR3 sequence: CASSLQDNTEAFF. The CDR3 bases are TGTGCCAGCTCACTACAGGACAACACTGAAGCTTTCTTT.

The CDR3 nucleotides read TGTGCCAGCAGTTCCGACAGGGGAGTCACTGAAGCTTTCTTT. This sequence encodes CASSSDRGVTEAFF. The chain links TRBV28 to TRBJ1-1, with 8 bases that match TRBD1. With V trimmed by 4 bases and J by 4 bases, 5 bases remained unmatched. Germline assignment: CDR1 MDHEN and CDR2 SYDVKM. The CDR3 runs to 14 residues.

The gene calls are TRBV11-2 and TRBJ2-3; 7 bases are shared with TRBD1. The CDR3 has 17 residues. Germline loops: CDR1 SGHAT, CDR2 FQNNGV. The junction had 8 bases not matched to a gene; V was cut back by 0 bases and J by 2 bases. CDR3 nucleotide sequence: TGTGCCAGCAGCTTAGATATGCACAGGGGATACACAGATACGCAGTATTTT. As protein: CASSLDMHRGYTDTQYF.

The V call is TRBV6-1, the J call TRBJ2-1; 7 bases are shared with TRBD2. Per the germline V gene, CDR1 is MNHNS and CDR2 is SASEGT. This CDR3 has 14 amino acids. Trimming cost V 0 bases and J 7 bases; bases outside gene matches: 3. CDR3 in amino acids: CASSEAGGPNEQFF. The CDR3 region has the DNA TGTGCCAGCAGTGAAGCGGGAGGGCCAAATGAGCAGTTCTTC.

The chain couples TRBV19 to TRBJ2-2; no clear D gene. V lost 2 bases, J lost 2 bases, and 12 bases lay in between. Germline-derived CDR1 and CDR2 are LNHDA and SQIVND (reference sequence). CDR3 size: 16 residues. The CDR3 bases are TGTGCCAGTAGTATAACAAACAGCCTAAACACCGGGGAGCTGTTTTTT. This sequence encodes CASSITNSLNTGELFF.

V and J are TRBV6-1 and TRBJ2-1; 12 bases fit TRBD2. The germline gives CDR1 MNHNS, CDR2 SASEGT. Trimming removed 1 base from V and 3 bases from J; junction bases left unmatched: 4. The CDR3 is 17 amino acids. The CDR3 is CASSEGLAGVNYNEQFF. CDR3 bases: TGTGCCAGCAGTGAAGGACTAGCGGGAGTAAACTACAATGAGCAGTTCTTC.

This chain joins TRBV7-2 and TRBJ2-1, with TRBD2 identical over 8 bases. The CDR3 is 16 residues long. Germline V gene lookup returns CDR1 SGHTA and CDR2 FQGNSA. With V trimmed by 4 bases and J by 0 bases, 5 bases remained unmatched. Here the CDR3 DNA reads TGTGCCAGCAGCTATGTAGCGGGATTCTCCTACAATGAGCAGTTCTTC. Residues: CASSYVAGFSYNEQFF.

This clone was counted a few times. The chain employs TRBV28 and TRBJ2-1, with a tentative D call TRBD1 (5 bases). Germline assignment: CDR1 MDHEN and CDR2 SYDVKM. This CDR3 region has 12 residues. Trimming removed 3 bases from V and 7 bases from J, with 7 bases in between. DNA of the CDR3: TGTGCCAGCAGTTTGGGGCTAAATGAGCAGTTCTTC. Its protein is CASSLGLNEQFF.

This rearrangement joins TRBV9 to TRBJ1-1, with D unresolved. Germline CDR1 and CDR2: SGDLS and YYNGEE. CDR3 length equals 12 residues. V dropped 7 bases and J dropped 2 bases, with 9 bases sitting between them. The CDR3 region is CASGTGNTEAFF. As DNA, the CDR3 is TGTGCCAGCGGAACGGGAAACACTGAAGCTTTCTTT.

This rearrangement joins TRBV23-1 to TRBJ1-1; possibly TRBD1 for D (6 bases). TRBV23-1 is given ORF status, its function remaining uncertain. V shed 2 bases and J shed 1 base, with 14 bases lying between them. CDR3 length: 16 residues. This CDR3 is CASSQPSGARNTEAFF. CDR3 nucleotides: TGCGCCAGCAGTCAACCCTCAGGGGCGCGGAACACTGAAGCTTTCTTT.

V is TRBV5-6 and J is TRBJ1-2; 7 bases fit TRBD1. V lost 7 bases to trimming and J lost 4 bases; unmatched junction nucleotides: 10. The germline CDR1 and CDR2 sequences are SGHDT and YYEEEE. The CDR3 extends over 14 amino acids. CDR3 sequence reads: CASGPTGQPYGYTF. CDR3 sequence (DNA): TGTGCCAGCGGCCCGACGGGACAGCCCTATGGCTACACCTTC. The whole variable domain, filled in from reference TRBV5-6 and TRBJ1-2, reads DAGVTQSPTHLIKTRGQQVTLRCSPKSGHDTVSWYQQALGQGPQFIFQYYEEEERQRGNFPDRFSGHQFPNYSSELNVNALLLGDSALYLCASGPTGQPYGYTFGSGTRLTVV.